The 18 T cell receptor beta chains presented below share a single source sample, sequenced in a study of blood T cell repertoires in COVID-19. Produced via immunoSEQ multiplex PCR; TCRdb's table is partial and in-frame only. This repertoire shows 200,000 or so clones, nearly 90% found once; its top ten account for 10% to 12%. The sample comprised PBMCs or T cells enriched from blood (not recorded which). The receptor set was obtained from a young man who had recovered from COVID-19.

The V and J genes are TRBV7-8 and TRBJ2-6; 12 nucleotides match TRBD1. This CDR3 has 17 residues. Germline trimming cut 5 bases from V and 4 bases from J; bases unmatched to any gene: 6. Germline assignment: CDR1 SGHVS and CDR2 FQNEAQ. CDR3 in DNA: TGTGCCAGCAGCGCGGGGACAGGGGGCACAGGGGCCAACGTCCTGACTTTC. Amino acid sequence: CASSAGTGGTGANVLTF.

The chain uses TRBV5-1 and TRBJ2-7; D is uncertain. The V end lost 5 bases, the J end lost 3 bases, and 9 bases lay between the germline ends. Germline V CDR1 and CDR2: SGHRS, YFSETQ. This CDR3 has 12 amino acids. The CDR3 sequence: CASRQLNYEQYF. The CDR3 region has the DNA TGCGCCAGCAGACAGTTAAACTACGAGCAGTACTTC.

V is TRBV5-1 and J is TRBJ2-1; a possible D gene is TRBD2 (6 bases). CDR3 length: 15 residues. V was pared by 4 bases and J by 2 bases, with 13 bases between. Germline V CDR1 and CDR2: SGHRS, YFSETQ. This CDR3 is CASSVGSGPYNEQFF. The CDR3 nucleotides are TGCGCCAGCAGCGTAGGTAGCGGCCCCTACAATGAGCAGTTCTTC.

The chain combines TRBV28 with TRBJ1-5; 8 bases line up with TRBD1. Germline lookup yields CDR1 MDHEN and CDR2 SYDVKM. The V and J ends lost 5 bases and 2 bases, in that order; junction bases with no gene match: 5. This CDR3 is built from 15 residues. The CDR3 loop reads CASSPRTGRNQPQHF. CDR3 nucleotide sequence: TGTGCCAGCAGTCCACGGACAGGGCGCAATCAGCCCCAGCATTTT.

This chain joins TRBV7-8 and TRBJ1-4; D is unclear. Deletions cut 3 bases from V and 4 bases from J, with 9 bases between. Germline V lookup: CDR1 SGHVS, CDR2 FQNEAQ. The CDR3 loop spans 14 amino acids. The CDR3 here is CASSFLSYNEKLFF. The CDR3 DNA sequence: TGTGCCAGCAGCTTTTTGTCCTATAATGAAAAACTGTTTTTT. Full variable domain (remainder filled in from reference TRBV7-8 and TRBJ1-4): GAGVSQSPRYKVAKRGQDVALRCDPISGHVSLFWYQQALGQGPEFLTYFQNEAQLDKSGLPSDRFFAERPEGSVSTLKIQRTQQEDSAVYLCASSFLSYNEKLFFGSGTQLSVL.

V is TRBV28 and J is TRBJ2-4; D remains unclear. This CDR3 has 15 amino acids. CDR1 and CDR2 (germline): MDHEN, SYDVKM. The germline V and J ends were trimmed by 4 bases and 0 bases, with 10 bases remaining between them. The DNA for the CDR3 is TGTGCCAGCAGTTCTGTCGACTTAGCCAAAAACATTCAGTACTTC. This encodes CASSSVDLAKNIQYF.

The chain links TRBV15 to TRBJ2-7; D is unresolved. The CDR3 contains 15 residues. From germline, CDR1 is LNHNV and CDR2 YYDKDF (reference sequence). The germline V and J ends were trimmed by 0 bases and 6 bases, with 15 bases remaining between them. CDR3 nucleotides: TGTGCCACCAGCAGAGATCGGCAGGTCATGGGCGAGCAGTACTTC. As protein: CATSRDRQVMGEQYF.

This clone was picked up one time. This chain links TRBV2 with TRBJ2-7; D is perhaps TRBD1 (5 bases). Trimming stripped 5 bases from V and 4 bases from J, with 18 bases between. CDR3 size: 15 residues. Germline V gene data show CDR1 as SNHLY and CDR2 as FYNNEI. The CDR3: CASSSEGAGPYEQYF. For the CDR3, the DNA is TGTGCCAGCAGTAGCGAAGGAGCAGGGCCATACGAGCAGTACTTC.

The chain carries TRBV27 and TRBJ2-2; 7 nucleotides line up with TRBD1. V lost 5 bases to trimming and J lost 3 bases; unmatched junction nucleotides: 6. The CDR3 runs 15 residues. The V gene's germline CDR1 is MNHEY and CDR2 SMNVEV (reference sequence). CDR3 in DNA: TGTGCCAGCAGTCCAGGGACAGCTTACACCGGGGAGCTGTTTTTT. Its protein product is CASSPGTAYTGELFF.

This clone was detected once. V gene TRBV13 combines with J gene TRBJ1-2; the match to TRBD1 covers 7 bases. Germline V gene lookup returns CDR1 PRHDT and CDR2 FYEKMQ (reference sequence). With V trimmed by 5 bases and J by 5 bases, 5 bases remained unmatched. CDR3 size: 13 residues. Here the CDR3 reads CASSPRTGYGYTF. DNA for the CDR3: TGTGCCAGCAGCCCCCGGACAGGTTATGGCTACACCTTC.

The CDR3 loop reads CASSPTPTPKMGYTF. The CDR3, as DNA: TGTGCCAGCAGTCCAACCCCTACTCCGAAGATGGGCTACACCTTC. The chain recombines TRBV6-5 with TRBJ1-2; D is ambiguous. Germline CDR1 and CDR2: MNHEY and SVGAGI. The CDR3 is 15 amino acids. Between the trimmed V and J ends, which lost 5 bases and 8 bases, there was a span of 21 bases.

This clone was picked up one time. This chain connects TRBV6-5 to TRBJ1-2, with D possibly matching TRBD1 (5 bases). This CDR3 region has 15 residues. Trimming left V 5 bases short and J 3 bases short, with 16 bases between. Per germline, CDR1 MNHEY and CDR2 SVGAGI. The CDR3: CASSTARGNYYGYTF. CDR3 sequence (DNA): TGTGCCAGCAGTACCGCAAGGGGCAACTACTATGGCTACACCTTC.

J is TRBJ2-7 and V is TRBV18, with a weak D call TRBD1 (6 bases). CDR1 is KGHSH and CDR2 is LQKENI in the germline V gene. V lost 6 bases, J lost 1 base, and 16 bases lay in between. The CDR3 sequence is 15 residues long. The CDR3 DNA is TGTGCCAGCTCTTTCACAGGGTATACTTCCTACGAGCAGTACTTC. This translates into CASSFTGYTSYEQYF.

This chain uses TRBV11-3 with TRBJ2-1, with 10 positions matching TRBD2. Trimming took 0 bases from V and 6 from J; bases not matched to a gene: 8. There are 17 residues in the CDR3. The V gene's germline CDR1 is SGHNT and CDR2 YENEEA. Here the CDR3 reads CASSLDGTASGSNEQFF. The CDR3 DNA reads TGTGCCAGCAGCTTAGATGGGACGGCTAGCGGGAGCAATGAGCAGTTCTTC.

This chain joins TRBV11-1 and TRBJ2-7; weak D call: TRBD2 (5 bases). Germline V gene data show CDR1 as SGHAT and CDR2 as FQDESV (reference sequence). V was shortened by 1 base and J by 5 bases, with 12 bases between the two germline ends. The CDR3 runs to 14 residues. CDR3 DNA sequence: TGTGCCAGCAGCTTAGATCGGGGAATCCACGAGCAGTACTTC. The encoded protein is CASSLDRGIHEQYF.

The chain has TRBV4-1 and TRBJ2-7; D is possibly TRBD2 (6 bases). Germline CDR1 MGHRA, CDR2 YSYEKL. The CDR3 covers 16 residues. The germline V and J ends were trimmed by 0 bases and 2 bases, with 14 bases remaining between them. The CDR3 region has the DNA TGCGCCAGCAGCCAAGATTCCCTGGGACTTGCCTACGAGCAGTACTTC. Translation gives CASSQDSLGLAYEQYF.

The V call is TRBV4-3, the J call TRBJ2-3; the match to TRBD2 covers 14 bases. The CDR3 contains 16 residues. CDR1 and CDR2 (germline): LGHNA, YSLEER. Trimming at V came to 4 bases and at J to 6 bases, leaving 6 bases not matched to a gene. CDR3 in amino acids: CASSRGTSGGFDTQYF. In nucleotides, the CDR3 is TGCGCCAGCAGCCGCGGGACTAGCGGGGGTTTCGATACGCAGTATTTT.

CDR3 sequence reads: CASSAGLAWAGELFF. CDR3 DNA sequence: TGTGCCAGCAGCGCGGGACTAGCGTGGGCCGGGGAGCTGTTTTTT. The genes are TRBV11-2 and TRBJ2-2, with TRBD2 matching 10 bases. V lost 5 bases and J lost 6; bases outside the gene matches: 6. Germline V CDR1 and CDR2: SGHAT, FQNNGV. The CDR3 loop spans 15 amino acids.